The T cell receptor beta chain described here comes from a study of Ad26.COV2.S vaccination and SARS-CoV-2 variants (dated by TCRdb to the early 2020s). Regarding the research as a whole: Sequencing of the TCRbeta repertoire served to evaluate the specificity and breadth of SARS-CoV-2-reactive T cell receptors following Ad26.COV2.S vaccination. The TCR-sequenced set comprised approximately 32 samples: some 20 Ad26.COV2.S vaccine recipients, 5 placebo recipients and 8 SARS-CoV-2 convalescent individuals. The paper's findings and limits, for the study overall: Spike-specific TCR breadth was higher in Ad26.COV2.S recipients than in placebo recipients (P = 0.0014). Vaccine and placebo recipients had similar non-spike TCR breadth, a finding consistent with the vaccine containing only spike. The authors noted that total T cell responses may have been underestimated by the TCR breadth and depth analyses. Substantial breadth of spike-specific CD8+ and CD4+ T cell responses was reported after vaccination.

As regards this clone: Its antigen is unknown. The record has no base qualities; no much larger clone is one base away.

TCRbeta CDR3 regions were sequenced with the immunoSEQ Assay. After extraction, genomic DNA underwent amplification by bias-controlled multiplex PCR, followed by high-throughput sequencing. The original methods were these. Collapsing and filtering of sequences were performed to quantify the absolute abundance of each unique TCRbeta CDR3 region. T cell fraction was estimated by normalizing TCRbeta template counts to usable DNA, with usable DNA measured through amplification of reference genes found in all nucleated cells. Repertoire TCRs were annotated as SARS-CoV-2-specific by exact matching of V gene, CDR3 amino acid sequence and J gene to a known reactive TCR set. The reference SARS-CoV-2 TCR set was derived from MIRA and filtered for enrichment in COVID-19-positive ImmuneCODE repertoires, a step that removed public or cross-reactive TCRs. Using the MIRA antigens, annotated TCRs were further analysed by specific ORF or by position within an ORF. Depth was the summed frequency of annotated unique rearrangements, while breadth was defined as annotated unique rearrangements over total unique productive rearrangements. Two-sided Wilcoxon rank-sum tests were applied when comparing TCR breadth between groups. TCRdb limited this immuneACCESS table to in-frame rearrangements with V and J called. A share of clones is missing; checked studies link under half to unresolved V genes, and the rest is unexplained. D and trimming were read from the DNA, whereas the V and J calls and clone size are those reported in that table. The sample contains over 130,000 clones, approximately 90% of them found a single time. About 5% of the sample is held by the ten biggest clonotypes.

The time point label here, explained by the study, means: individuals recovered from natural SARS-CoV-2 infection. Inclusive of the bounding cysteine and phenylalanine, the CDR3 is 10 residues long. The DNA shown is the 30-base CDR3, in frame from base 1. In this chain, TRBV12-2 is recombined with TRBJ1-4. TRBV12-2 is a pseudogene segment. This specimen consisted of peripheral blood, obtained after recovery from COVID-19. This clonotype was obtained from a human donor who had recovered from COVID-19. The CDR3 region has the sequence CASWPLGRFF. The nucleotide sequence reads TGTGCAAGTTGGCCCCTGGGGAGGTTTTTT.